The rows below give T cell receptor beta chains drawn from one sample of a study of T-cell reconstitution after alpha-beta-depleted transplantation in children. MiXCR, applied by TCRdb to the PCR reads, yields one record per CDR3 protein. This table has roughly 340,000 distinct CDR3 sequences, around 16% appearing once. The source material was PBMCs, mostly from graft donor cells, sampled 360 days after TCRalphabeta/CD19-depleted stem cell transplant. Receptors originate from a male patient between 2 and 15 years old who had a stem cell transplant for acute lymphoblastic leukemia, so the T cells may come from the graft donor. CDR3s include the opening cysteine and the closing phenylalanine or tryptophan. The D gene is left open where the match is weak. Some rows mark clone size as missing; the rest say once, few, many or name a class of expanded clone.

d_gene	v_gene	j_gene	abundance	CDR3nt	CDR3aa
.	TRBV28	TRBJ2-7	.	TGTGCCAGCAGTTCTACCTCCGGGACACCGAACTACGAGCAGTACTTC	CASSSTSGTPNYEQYF
.	TRBV7-2	TRBJ2-1	few	TGTGCCAGCAGCTTAGCAAGGGAACTTCATGAGCAGTTCTTC	CASSLARELHEQFF
.	TRBV20-1	TRBJ1-4	.	TGCAGTGCTAGAGACAGGGTTGGAGCTAATGAAAAACTGTTTTTT	CSARDRVGANEKLFF
TRBD2	TRBV6-5	TRBJ2-3	few	TGTGCCAGCAGTTACAGACTAGCGGGGAGAGATACGCAGTATTTT	CASSYRLAGRDTQYF
.	TRBV4-2	TRBJ2-2	.	TGTGCCAGCAGCCAAGATCTAGCGAACACCGGGGAGCTGTTTTTT	CASSQDLANTGELFF
TRBD2	TRBV29-1	TRBJ2-2	few	TGCAGCGCGGGCGCGGGGGAGAACACCGGGGAGCTGTTTTTT	CSAGAGENTGELFF
.	TRBV12-3/TRBV12-4	TRBJ1-2	.	TGTGCCAGCAGCCTTACTGCCGGGACAAAGAGGAACACCTTC	CASSLTAGTKRNTF
TRBD2	TRBV7-2	TRBJ2-3	.	TGTGCCAGCAGGGCGGGGGGAGTAGCGGGATCCACAGATACGCAGTATTTT	CASRAGGVAGSTDTQYF
.	TRBV13	TRBJ2-5	.	TGTGCCAGCAGCCTAGGGGGAGCGACGGAGACCCAGTACTTC	CASSLGGATETQYF
.	TRBV4-3	TRBJ1-5	many	TGCGCCAGCAGCCAAGAAGTAGCCCGGGGGAATCAGCCCCAGCATTTT	CASSQEVARGNQPQHF
TRBD1	TRBV6-5	TRBJ2-4	many	TGTGCCAGCAGTTACGAGACAGGGGACGGGAACATTCAGTACTTC	CASSYETGDGNIQYF
.	TRBV6-5	TRBJ2-7	.	TGTGCCAGCAGGGCAGGGAGTGAGCAGTACTTC	CASRAGSEQYF
TRBD2	TRBV5-1	TRBJ2-3	few	TGCGCCAGCGCCAAGATCCCGGGACTAGCGGGTGGAAGAGATACGCAGTATTTT	CASAKIPGLAGGRDTQYF
.	TRBV3-1	TRBJ1-1	.	TGTGCCAGCAGGCCTACATCCCAAGGCGGAGCTTTCTTT	CASRPTSQGGAFF
TRBD1	TRBV28	TRBJ1-5	few	TGTGCCAGCAGGTGGACAGGGCCCAATCAGCCCCAGCATTTT	CASRWTGPNQPQHF
.	TRBV4-2	TRBJ2-1	few	TGTGCCAGCAGCCAAGATTTTCAGGAGTACTGGTACAATGAGCAGTTCTTC	CASSQDFQEYWYNEQFF
.	TRBV7-9	TRBJ1-1	.	TGTGCCAGCAGCCCACGACTGCCCTTCCACACTGAAGCTTTCTTT	CASSPRLPFHTEAFF
TRBD1	TRBV20-1	TRBJ2-5	.	TGCAGTGCTATGACAGGGGGGGGAGAGACCCAGTACTTC	CSAMTGGGETQYF
TRBD1	TRBV5-6	TRBJ1-5	.	TGTGCCAGCAGCCTACTCCGGGACAGCTTTCTTAGCAATCAGCCCCAGCATTTT	CASSLLRDSFLSNQPQHF
TRBD2	TRBV28	TRBJ2-1	many	TGTGCCAGCAGTCACCCCCTCCGGCGGGAGAGCTCCTACAATGAGCAGTTCTTC	CASSHPLRRESSYNEQFF
.	TRBV4-1	TRBJ2-2	.	TGCGCCAGCAGTCGACTAGTGTACACCGGGGAGCTGTTTTTT	CASSRLVYTGELFF
TRBD2	TRBV11-3	TRBJ2-1	few	TGTGCCAGCAGCTTAATGCCTAGCGGGACTTACAATGAGCAGTTCTTC	CASSLMPSGTYNEQFF
TRBD1	TRBV7-6	TRBJ2-7	few	TGTGCCAGCAGCTTAGCGGACAGGGCCCTCTCCGAGCAGTACTTC	CASSLADRALSEQYF
.	TRBV12-3/TRBV12-4	TRBJ1-1	.	TGTGCCAGCAGTTTAGCAGGGGAGGGAGAAGCTTTCTTT	CASSLAGEGEAFF